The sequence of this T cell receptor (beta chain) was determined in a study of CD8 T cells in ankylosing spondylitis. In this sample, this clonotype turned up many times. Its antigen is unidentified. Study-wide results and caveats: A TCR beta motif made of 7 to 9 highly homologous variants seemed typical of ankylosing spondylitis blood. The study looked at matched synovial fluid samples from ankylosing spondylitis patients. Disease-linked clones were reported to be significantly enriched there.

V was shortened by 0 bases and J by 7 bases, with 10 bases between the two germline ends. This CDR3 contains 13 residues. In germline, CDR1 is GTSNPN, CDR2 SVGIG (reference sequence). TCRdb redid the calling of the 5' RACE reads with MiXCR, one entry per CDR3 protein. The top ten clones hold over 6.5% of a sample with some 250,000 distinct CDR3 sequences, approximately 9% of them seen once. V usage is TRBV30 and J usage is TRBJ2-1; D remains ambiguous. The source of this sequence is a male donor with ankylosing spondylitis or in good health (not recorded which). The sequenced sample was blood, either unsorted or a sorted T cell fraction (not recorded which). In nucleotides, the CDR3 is TGTGCCTGGAGTGTTAGTGGGTTTAATGAGCAGTTCTTC. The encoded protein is CAWSVSGFNEQFF.